This TCR beta chain was captured by sequencing in a study of blood T cell repertoires in COVID-19. The study drew participants aged roughly 18 to 89 years from 20 to 30 US areas. What the recovered Cohort 3 donors had was two negative PCRs, clearance, or symptom resolution. Clones were read by immunoSEQ multiplex PCR, and TCRdb kept only the in-frame ones, dropping some. This table holds about 310,000 clones, under 90% found once. This clonotype was sampled from a woman aged 30 to 39 who had recovered from COVID-19. Sequenced input: PBMCs or T cells enriched from blood (not recorded which).

As DNA, the CDR3 is TGTGCCAGCAGTTTATCGTGGCAGATGAACACTGAAGCTTTCTTT. As protein: CASSLSWQMNTEAFF. This chain links TRBV27 with TRBJ1-1; D is unresolved. CDR1 and CDR2 (germline): MNHEY, SMNVEV (reference sequence). V lost 0 bases and J lost 0, with 8 bases in between. The CDR3 sequence is 15 residues long.